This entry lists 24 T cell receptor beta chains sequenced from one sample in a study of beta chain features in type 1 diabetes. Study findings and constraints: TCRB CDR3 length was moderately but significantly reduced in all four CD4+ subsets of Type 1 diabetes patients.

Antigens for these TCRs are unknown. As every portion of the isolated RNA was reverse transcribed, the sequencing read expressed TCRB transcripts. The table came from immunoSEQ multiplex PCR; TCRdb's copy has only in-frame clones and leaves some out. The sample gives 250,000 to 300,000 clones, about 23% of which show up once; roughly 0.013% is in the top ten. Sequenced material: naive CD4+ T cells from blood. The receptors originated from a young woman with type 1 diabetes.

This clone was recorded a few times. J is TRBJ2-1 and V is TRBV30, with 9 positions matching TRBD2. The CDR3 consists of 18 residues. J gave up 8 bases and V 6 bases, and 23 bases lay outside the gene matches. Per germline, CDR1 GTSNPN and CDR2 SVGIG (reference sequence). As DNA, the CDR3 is TGTGCCTGCGAGAGAGGTAGCGGGAGTTCTCCCTCCCTCGATGAGCAGTTCTTC. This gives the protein CACERGSGSSPSLDEQFF.

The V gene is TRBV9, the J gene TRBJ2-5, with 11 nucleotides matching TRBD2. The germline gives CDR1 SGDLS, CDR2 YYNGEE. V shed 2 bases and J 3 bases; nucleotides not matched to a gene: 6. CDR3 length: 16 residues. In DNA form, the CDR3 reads TGTGCCAGCAGCGTCGCCCCGGGACTAGCGGAAGAGACCCAGTACTTC. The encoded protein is CASSVAPGLAEETQYF.

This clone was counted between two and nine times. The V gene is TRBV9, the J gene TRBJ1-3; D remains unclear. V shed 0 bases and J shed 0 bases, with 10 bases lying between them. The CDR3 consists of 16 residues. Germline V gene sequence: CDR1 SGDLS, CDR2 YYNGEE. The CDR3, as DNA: TGTGCCAGCAGCGTAGAATCGCTCAGCTCTGGAAACACCATATATTTT. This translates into CASSVESLSSGNTIYF.

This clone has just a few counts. The CDR3, as DNA: TGTGCCAGTAGTGGGCCAAGAGCGGAGCGTACGGCCCAGTACTTC. Translation gives CASSGPRAERTAQYF. This chain links TRBV19 with TRBJ2-5; weak D call: TRBD2 (5 bases). Looked up from germline, CDR1 is LNHDA and CDR2 is SQIVND (reference sequence). V was trimmed by 5 bases and J by 9 bases, leaving 22 bases between them. This CDR3 is built from 15 residues. Full variable domain (missing parts from reference TRBV19 and TRBJ2-5): DGGITQSPKYLFRKEGQNVTLSCEQNLNHDAMYWYRQDPGQGLRLIYYSQIVNDFQKGDIAEGYSVSREKKESFPLTVTSAQKNPTAFYLCASSGPRAERTAQYFGPGTRLLVL.

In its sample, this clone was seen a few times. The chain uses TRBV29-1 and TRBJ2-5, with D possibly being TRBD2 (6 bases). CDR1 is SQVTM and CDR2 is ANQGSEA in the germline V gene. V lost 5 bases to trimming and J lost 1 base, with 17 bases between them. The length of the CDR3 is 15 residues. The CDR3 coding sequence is TGCAGCGTTCGCCCGAGGAGGGTGGGCCAAGAGACCCAGTACTTC. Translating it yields CSVRPRRVGQETQYF. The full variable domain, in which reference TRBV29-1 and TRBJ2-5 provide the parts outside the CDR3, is SAVISQKPSRDICQRGTSLTIQCQVDSQVTMMFWYRQQPGQSLTLIATANQGSEATYESGFVIDKFPISRPNLTFSTLTVSNMSPEDSSIYLCSVRPRRVGQETQYFGPGTRLLVL.

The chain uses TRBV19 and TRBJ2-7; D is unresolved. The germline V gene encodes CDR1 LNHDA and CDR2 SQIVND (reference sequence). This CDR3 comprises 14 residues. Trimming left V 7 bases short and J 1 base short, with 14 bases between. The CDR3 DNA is TGTGCCAGTAACCCTACACCGGGTTCCTACGAGCAGTACTTC. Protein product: CASNPTPGSYEQYF.

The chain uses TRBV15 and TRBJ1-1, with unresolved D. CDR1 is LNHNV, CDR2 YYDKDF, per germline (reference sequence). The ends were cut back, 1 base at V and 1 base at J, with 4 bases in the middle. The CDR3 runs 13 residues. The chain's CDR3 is CATSRGGNTEAFF. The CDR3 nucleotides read TGTGCCACCAGCAGAGGAGGGAACACTGAAGCTTTCTTT.

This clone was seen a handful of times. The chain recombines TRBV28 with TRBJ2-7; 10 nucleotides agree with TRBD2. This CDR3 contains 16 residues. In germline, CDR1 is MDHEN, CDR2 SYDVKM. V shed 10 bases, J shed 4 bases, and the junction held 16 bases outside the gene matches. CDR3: CAIRSQAGGFEYEQYF. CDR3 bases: TGTGCCATACGTTCACAAGCGGGAGGGTTTGAGTACGAGCAGTACTTC.

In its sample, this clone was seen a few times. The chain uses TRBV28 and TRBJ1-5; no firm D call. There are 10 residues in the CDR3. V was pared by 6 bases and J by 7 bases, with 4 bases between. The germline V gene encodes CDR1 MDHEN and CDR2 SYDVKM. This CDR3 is CASSGQPQHF. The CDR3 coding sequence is TGTGCCAGCAGCGGGCAGCCCCAGCATTTT. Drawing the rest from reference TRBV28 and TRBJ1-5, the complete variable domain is DVKVTQSSRYLVKRTGEKVFLECVQDMDHENMFWYRQDPGLGLRLIYFSYDVKMKEKGDIPEGYSVSREKKERFSLILESASTNQTSMYLCASSGQPQHFGDGTRLSIL.

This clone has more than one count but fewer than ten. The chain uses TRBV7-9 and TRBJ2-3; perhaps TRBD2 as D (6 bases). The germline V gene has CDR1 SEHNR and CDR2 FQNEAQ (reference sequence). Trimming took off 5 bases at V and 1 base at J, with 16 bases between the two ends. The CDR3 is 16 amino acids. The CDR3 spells CASSQGWDSRTDTQYF. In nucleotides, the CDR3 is TGTGCCAGCAGCCAAGGTTGGGACTCCCGCACAGATACGCAGTATTTT.

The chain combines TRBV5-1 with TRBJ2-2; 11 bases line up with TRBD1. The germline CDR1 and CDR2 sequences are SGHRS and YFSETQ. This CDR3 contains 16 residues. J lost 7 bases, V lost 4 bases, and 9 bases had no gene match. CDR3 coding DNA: TGCGCCAGCAGCCGCGGACAGGGGGCGCGGAACGGGGAGCTGTTTTTT. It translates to CASSRGQGARNGELFF. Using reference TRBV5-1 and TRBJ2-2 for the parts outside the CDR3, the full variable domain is KAGVTQTPRYLIKTRGQQVTLSCSPISGHRSVSWYQQTPGQGLQFLFEYFSETQRNKGNFPGRFSGRQFSNSRSEMNVSTLELGDSALYLCASSRGQGARNGELFFGEGSRLTVL.

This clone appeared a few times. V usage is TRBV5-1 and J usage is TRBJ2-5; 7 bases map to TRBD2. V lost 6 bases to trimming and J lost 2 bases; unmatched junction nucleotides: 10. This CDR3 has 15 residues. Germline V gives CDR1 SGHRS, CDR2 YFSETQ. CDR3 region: CASTLWGREQETQYF. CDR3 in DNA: TGCGCCAGCACCCTCTGGGGGAGGGAACAAGAGACCCAGTACTTC. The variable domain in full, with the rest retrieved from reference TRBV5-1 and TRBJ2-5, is KAGVTQTPRYLIKTRGQQVTLSCSPISGHRSVSWYQQTPGQGLQFLFEYFSETQRNKGNFPGRFSGRQFSNSRSEMNVSTLELGDSALYLCASTLWGREQETQYFGPGTRLLVL.

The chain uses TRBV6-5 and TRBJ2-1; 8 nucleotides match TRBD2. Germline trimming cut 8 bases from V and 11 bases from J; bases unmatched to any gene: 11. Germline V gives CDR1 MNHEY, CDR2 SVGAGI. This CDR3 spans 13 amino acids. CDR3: CASRDEYSGKQFF. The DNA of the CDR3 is TGTGCCAGCCGGGATGAATATAGCGGGAAGCAGTTCTTC.

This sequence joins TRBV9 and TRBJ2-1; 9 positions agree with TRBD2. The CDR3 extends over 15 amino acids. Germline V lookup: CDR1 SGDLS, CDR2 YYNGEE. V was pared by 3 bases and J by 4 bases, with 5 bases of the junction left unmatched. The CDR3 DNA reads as TGTGCCAGCAGCGAGGGGACTAGCTCTTACAATGAGCAGTTCTTC. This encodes CASSEGTSSYNEQFF. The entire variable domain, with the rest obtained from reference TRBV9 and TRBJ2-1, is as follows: DSGVTQTPKHLITATGQRVTLRCSPRSGDLSVYWYQQSLDQGLQFLIQYYNGEERAKGNILERFSAQQFPDLHSELNLSSLELGDSALYFCASSEGTSSYNEQFFGPGTRLTVL.

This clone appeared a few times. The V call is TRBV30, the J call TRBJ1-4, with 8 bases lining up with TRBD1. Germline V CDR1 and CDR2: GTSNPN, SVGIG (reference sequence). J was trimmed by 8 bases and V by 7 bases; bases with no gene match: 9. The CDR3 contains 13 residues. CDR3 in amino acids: CASEDRVLEKLFF. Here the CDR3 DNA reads TGTGCCTCGGAGGACAGGGTTCTAGAAAAACTGTTTTTT.

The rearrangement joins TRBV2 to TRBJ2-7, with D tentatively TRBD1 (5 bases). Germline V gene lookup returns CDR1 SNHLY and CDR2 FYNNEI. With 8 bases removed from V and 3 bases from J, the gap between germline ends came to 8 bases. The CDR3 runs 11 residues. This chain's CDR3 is CASGRVYEQYF. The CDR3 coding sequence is TGTGCCAGCGGCAGGGTCTACGAGCAGTACTTC.

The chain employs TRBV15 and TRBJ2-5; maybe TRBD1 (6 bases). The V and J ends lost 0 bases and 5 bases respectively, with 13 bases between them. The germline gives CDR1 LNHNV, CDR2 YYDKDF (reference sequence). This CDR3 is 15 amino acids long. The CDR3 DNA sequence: TGTGCCACCAGCAGAGACCCACAGGGCCGGGAGACCCAGTACTTC. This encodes CATSRDPQGRETQYF. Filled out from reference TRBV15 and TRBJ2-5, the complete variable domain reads DAMVIQNPRYQVTQFGKPVTLSCSQTLNHNVMYWYQQKSSQAPKLLFHYYDKDFNNEADTPDNFQSRRPNTSFCFLDIRSPGLGDTAMYLCATSRDPQGRETQYFGPGTRLLVL.

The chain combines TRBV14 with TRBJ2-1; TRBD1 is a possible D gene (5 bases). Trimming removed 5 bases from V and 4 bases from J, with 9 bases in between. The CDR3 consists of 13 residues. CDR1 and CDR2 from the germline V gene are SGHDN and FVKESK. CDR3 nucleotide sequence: TGTGCCAGCAGCTTTGGGGCGTACAATGAGCAGTTCTTC. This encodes CASSFGAYNEQFF.

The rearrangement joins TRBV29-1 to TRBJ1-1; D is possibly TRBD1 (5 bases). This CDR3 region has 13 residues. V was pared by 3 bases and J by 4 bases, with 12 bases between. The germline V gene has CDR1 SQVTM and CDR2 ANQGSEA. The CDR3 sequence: CSVDRGPATEAFF. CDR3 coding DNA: TGCAGCGTTGATAGGGGCCCGGCCACTGAAGCTTTCTTT. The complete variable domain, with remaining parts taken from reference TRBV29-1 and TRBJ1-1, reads SAVISQKPSRDICQRGTSLTIQCQVDSQVTMMFWYRQQPGQSLTLIATANQGSEATYESGFVIDKFPISRPNLTFSTLTVSNMSPEDSSIYLCSVDRGPATEAFFGQGTRLTVV.

The CDR3 DNA follows: TGTGCCAGCAGCGCTTGGGACAACTCCTACAATGAGCAGTTCTTC. Translating it yields CASSAWDNSYNEQFF. V usage is TRBV9 and J usage is TRBJ2-1, with D perhaps matching TRBD1 (6 bases). The CDR3 length is 15 residues. Trimming shortened V by 3 bases and J by 0 bases, and 10 bases separated the two germline ends. Per the germline V gene, CDR1 is SGDLS and CDR2 is YYNGEE.

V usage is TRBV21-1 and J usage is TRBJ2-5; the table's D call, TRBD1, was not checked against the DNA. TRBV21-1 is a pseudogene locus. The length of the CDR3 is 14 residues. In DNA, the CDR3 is TGTGCCAGGCCCGGGACAGAGACCCAAGAGACCCAGTACTTC. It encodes CARPGTETQETQYF.

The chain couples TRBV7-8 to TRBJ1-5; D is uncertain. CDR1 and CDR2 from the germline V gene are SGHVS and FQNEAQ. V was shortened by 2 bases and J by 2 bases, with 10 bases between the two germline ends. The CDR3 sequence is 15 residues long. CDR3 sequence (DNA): TGTGCCAGCAGCTTACGACGGGTGGGCAATCAGCCCCAGCATTTT. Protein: CASSLRRVGNQPQHF.

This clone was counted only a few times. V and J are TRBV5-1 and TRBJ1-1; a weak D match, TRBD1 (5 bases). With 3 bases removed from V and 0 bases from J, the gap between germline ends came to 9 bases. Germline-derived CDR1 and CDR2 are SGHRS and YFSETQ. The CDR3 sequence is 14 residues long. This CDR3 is CASSSDTLNTEAFF. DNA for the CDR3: TGCGCCAGCAGCTCGGACACATTGAACACTGAAGCTTTCTTT.

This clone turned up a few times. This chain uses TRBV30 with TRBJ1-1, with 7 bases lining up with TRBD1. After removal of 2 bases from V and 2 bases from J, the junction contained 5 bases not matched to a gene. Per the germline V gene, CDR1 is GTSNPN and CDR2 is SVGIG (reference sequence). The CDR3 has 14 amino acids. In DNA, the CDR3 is TGTGCCTGGAGTATGGGGACAGCAAACACTGAAGCTTTCTTT. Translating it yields CAWSMGTANTEAFF.